This T cell receptor (beta chain) comes out of a study of T cell responses to AZD1222 COVID-19 vaccine. Using immunoSEQ multiplex PCR, the repertoire was profiled, and TCRdb retains in-frame clones only, with some absent. The repertoire holds over 150,000 clones, with approximately 90% as singletons. With respect to this clone: Antigen specificity is unknown.

Study conclusions and caveats: Spike-wide vaccine-associated CD4 TCRs dominated at 160-218 and 743-854. A mostly white British donor set with more females was recruited, and clonal diversity was possibly underestimated. Spike-specific TCR breadth and depth were elevated following two AZD1222 doses. Reports indicate that nearly half of spike-specific TCRs are directed at unmutated variant regions.

The source material was peripheral blood, sampled 28 days after the second AZD1222 dose. This receptor was obtained from an adult who received the AZD1222 COVID-19 vaccine.

CDR3 protein: CASSLEGLAGGGTDTQYF. The CDR3 DNA sequence: TGTGCCAGCAGCCTCGAAGGACTAGCGGGAGGGGGCACAGATACGCAGTATTTT. This chain joins TRBV3-1 (or the pseudogene TRBV3-2) and TRBJ2-3; 15 nucleotides line up with TRBD2. The V and J ends lost 4 bases and 1 base, in that order; junction bases with no gene match: 6. The germline gives CDR1 LGHDT, CDR2 YNNKEL (reference sequence). The CDR3 spans 18 residues.